The 6 T cell receptor beta chains below all came from one sample that was sequenced in a study of blood T cell repertoires in COVID-19. Clones were read by immunoSEQ multiplex PCR, and TCRdb kept only the in-frame ones, dropping some. Of fewer than 450,000 clones listed, roughly 87% were seen once; the top ten hold approximately 0.55%. The specimen sequenced was PBMCs or T cells enriched from blood (not recorded which). Source of these receptors: a man aged 18 to 29 who had recovered from COVID-19.

This clone was seen a single time. The chain carries TRBV28 and TRBJ1-1; D remains ambiguous. Germline V gene data show CDR1 as MDHEN and CDR2 as SYDVKM. This CDR3 spans 13 amino acids. Deletions cut 3 bases from V and 7 bases from J, with 12 bases between. The CDR3 here is CASSFWGGLEAFF. In DNA, the CDR3 is TGTGCCAGCAGTTTTTGGGGAGGACTTGAAGCTTTCTTT.

There are a few counts of this clone. This chain links TRBV6-2 or TRBV6-3 with TRBJ1-1, with D hard to call. V lost 4 bases to trimming and J lost 1 base, with 7 bases between them. The germline CDR1 and CDR2 sequences are MNHEY and SVGEGT. CDR3 length equals 13 residues. The CDR3 protein is CASSSGENTEAFF. The CDR3 nucleotides read TGTGCCAGCAGTTCGGGAGAGAACACTGAAGCTTTCTTT.

The V gene is TRBV7-2, the J gene TRBJ2-1; TRBD2 matches 9 bases. The CDR3 sequence is 19 residues long. Germline assignment: CDR1 SGHTA and CDR2 FQGNSA. V lost 5 bases to trimming and J lost 10 bases; unmatched junction nucleotides: 24. Written as DNA, the CDR3 is TGTGCCAGCAGCCCGCTCCAGGGTTTTGCGGGAGGGCCATTTAGGGAGCAGTTCTTC. It encodes CASSPLQGFAGGPFREQFF.

The genes are TRBV11-3 and TRBJ1-2; D remains unclear. This CDR3 comprises 14 residues. CDR1 SGHNT and CDR2 YENEEA come from the germline V gene. V was cut by 1 base and J by 8 bases, with 14 bases left in between. CDR3 in amino acids: CASSLGAASLGYTF. The CDR3 DNA follows: TGTGCCAGCAGCTTAGGAGCCGCTAGCTTGGGCTACACCTTC. The variable domain in full, with the rest retrieved from reference TRBV11-3 and TRBJ1-2, is EAGVVQSPRYKIIEKKQPVAFWCNPISGHNTLYWYLQNLGQGPELLIRYENEEAVDDSQLPKDRFSAERLKGVDSTLKIQPAELGDSAVYLCASSLGAASLGYTFGSGTRLTVV.

The rearrangement links TRBV24-1 to TRBJ2-1, with no clear D. The CDR3 totals 14 residues. V lost 3 bases and J 1 base, leaving 6 bases between the germline ends. Germline V gene lookup returns CDR1 KGHDR and CDR2 SFDVKD. CDR3 DNA: TGTGCCACCAGTGATACTGATTCCTACAATGAGCAGTTCTTC. It encodes CATSDTDSYNEQFF.

This chain links TRBV4-1 with TRBJ1-3; D is undetermined. CDR1 and CDR2 from the germline V gene are MGHRA and YSYEKL. V dropped 4 bases and J dropped 0 bases, with 13 bases sitting between them. The CDR3 covers 16 residues. CDR3 nucleotide sequence: TGCGCCAGCAGCCTTAGCAGTGCCTTCTCTGGAAACACCATATATTTT. Protein product: CASSLSSAFSGNTIYF.